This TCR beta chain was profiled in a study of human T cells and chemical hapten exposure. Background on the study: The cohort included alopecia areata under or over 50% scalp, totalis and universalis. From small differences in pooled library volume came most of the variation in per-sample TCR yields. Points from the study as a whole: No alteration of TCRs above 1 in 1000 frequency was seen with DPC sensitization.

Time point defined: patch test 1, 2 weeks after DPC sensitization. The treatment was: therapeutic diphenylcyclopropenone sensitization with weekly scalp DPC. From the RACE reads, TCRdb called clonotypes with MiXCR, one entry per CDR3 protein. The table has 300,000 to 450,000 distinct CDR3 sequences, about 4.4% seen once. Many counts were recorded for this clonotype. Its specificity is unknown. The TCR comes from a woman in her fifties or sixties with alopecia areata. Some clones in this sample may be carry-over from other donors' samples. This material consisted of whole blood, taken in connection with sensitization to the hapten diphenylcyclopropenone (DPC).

CDR3 residues: CASSEGLGTAGNNEQFF. CDR3 in DNA: TGTGCCAGCAGTGAAGGACTGGGCACTGCGGGAAACAATGAGCAGTTCTTC. This chain connects TRBV6-1 to TRBJ2-1; the D gene is possibly TRBD2 (6 bases). This CDR3 is 17 amino acids long. V was trimmed by 1 base and J by 5 bases, leaving 18 bases between them. CDR1 and CDR2 from the germline V gene are MNHNS and SASEGT.